This is a list of T cell receptor beta chains from one sample in a study of beta chain features in type 1 diabetes. Sequencing was performed with immunoSEQ multiplex PCR; in TCRdb, only in-frame clones are kept and a portion is missing. The table includes under 300,000 clones, 27% detected once. The specimen sequenced was central memory CD4+ T cells from blood. These receptors were collected from a man aged 30 to 45 in good health. The CDR3 runs from the conserved cysteine through the conserved F or W. The D gene is left open where the match is weak. Part of the rows lack a size; the others show once, few, many or a class for expanded clones.

len: 12; d_gene: NA; abundance: few; v_gene: TRBV6-6; j_gene: TRBJ2-2; CDR3aa: CASSTYTGELFF; CDR3nt: TGTGCCAGCAGTACATACACCGGGGAGCTGTTTTTT
len: 12; d_gene: NA; abundance: NA; v_gene: TRBV5-4; j_gene: TRBJ2-2; CDR3aa: CASSYYTGELFF; CDR3nt: TGTGCCAGCAGTTATTACACCGGGGAGCTGTTTTTT
len: 13; d_gene: NA; abundance: few; v_gene: TRBV29-1; j_gene: TRBJ1-1; CDR3aa: CSACSDPNTEAFF; CDR3nt: TGCAGCGCCTGTTCTGACCCGAACACTGAAGCTTTCTTT
len: 14; d_gene: TRBD1; abundance: few; v_gene: TRBV28; j_gene: TRBJ2-7; CDR3aa: CASTEQGASYEQYF; CDR3nt: TGTGCCAGCACCGAACAGGGGGCTTCCTACGAGCAGTACTTC
len: 12; d_gene: NA; abundance: NA; v_gene: TRBV5-6; j_gene: TRBJ2-7; CDR3aa: CASSLASGEQYF; CDR3nt: TGTGCCAGCAGCTTGGCGTCAGGCGAGCAGTACTTC
len: 12; d_gene: NA; abundance: NA; v_gene: TRBV2; j_gene: TRBJ2-4; CDR3aa: CASSETGNIQYF; CDR3nt: TGTGCCAGCAGTGAAACAGGGAACATTCAGTACTTC
len: 12; d_gene: NA; abundance: NA; v_gene: TRBV7-8; j_gene: TRBJ1-1; CDR3aa: CASSRDRDRAFF; CDR3nt: TGTGCCAGCAGCCGCGACCGGGATCGGGCTTTCTTT
len: 14; d_gene: NA; abundance: NA; v_gene: TRBV2; j_gene: TRBJ2-5; CDR3aa: CASISGTHGGTQYF; CDR3nt: TGTGCCAGCATCTCCGGGACCCATGGCGGGACCCAGTACTTC
len: 16; d_gene: TRBD2; abundance: few; v_gene: TRBV5-1; j_gene: TRBJ2-3; CDR3aa: CASRPGTSGITDTQYF; CDR3nt: TGCGCCAGCAGGCCGGGCACTAGCGGAATCACAGATACGCAGTATTTT
len: 11; d_gene: NA; abundance: few; v_gene: TRBV30; j_gene: TRBJ2-1; CDR3aa: CAWTLYNEQFF; CDR3nt: TGTGCCTGGACCCTTTACAATGAGCAGTTCTTC
len: 15; d_gene: NA; abundance: few; v_gene: TRBV30; j_gene: TRBJ2-1; CDR3aa: CAWTHGGSGYNEQFF; CDR3nt: TGTGCCTGGACCCATGGGGGTAGCGGTTACAATGAGCAGTTCTTC
len: 13; d_gene: TRBD1; abundance: NA; v_gene: TRBV30; j_gene: TRBJ1-1; CDR3aa: CAWSPQGQGEAFF; CDR3nt: TGTGCCTGGAGTCCCCAAGGACAGGGGGAAGCTTTCTTT
len: 14; d_gene: TRBD2; abundance: few; v_gene: TRBV30; j_gene: TRBJ2-1; CDR3aa: CASLAGGKYNEQFF; CDR3nt: TGTGCCTCTTTAGCGGGAGGGAAGTACAATGAGCAGTTCTTC
len: 12; d_gene: NA; abundance: few; v_gene: TRBV2; j_gene: TRBJ1-2; CDR3aa: CASSTDGGGYTF; CDR3nt: TGTGCCAGCAGTACAGACGGGGGAGGCTACACCTTC
len: 16; d_gene: NA; abundance: many; v_gene: TRBV29-1; j_gene: TRBJ1-1; CDR3aa: CSVVSAREGLNTEAFF; CDR3nt: TGCAGCGTTGTGTCGGCCAGGGAAGGGCTGAACACTGAAGCTTTCTTT
len: 15; d_gene: NA; abundance: few; v_gene: TRBV7-2; j_gene: TRBJ2-2; CDR3aa: CASSSTVQGTGELFF; CDR3nt: TGTGCCAGCAGCTCGACTGTGCAGGGTACCGGGGAGCTGTTTTTT
len: 15; d_gene: TRBD2; abundance: NA; v_gene: TRBV7-2; j_gene: TRBJ2-3; CDR3aa: CASSGRGRRTDTQYF; CDR3nt: TGTGCCAGCAGCGGGCGCGGGAGACGCACAGATACGCAGTATTTT
len: 13; d_gene: NA; abundance: many; v_gene: TRBV6-5; j_gene: TRBJ2-5; CDR3aa: CASSPRLGETQYF; CDR3nt: TGTGCCAGCAGCCCCCGTCTAGGAGAGACCCAGTACTTC
len: 14; d_gene: TRBD2; abundance: NA; v_gene: TRBV29-1; j_gene: TRBJ2-5; CDR3aa: CSVEPRESPETQYF; CDR3nt: TGCAGCGTTGAACCGCGGGAGTCTCCAGAGACCCAGTACTTC
len: 11; d_gene: NA; abundance: NA; v_gene: TRBV20-1; j_gene: TRBJ2-3; CDR3aa: CSAERGDTQYF; CDR3nt: TGCAGTGCTGAACGCGGAGATACGCAGTATTTT
len: 14; d_gene: NA; abundance: NA; v_gene: TRBV29-1; j_gene: TRBJ1-1; CDR3aa: CSVEGRNSNTEAFF; CDR3nt: TGCAGCGTTGAAGGACGTAATTCGAACACTGAAGCTTTCTTT
len: 13; d_gene: TRBD1; abundance: NA; v_gene: TRBV25-1; j_gene: TRBJ1-6; CDR3aa: CATWDRRNSPLHF; CDR3nt: TGTGCCACCTGGGACAGGAGGAATTCACCCCTCCACTTT
len: 12; d_gene: NA; abundance: NA; v_gene: TRBV7-8; j_gene: TRBJ2-7; CDR3aa: CASSPLVLEQYF; CDR3nt: TGTGCCAGCAGCCCACTTGTGCTCGAGCAGTACTTC
len: 12; d_gene: NA; abundance: NA; v_gene: TRBV4-2; j_gene: TRBJ2-5; CDR3aa: CASRYREETQYF; CDR3nt: TGTGCCAGCCGATACAGGGAAGAGACCCAGTACTTC
len: 13; d_gene: NA; abundance: few; v_gene: TRBV7-2; j_gene: TRBJ2-1; CDR3aa: CASSSGTSNEQFF; CDR3nt: TGTGCCAGCAGCTCCGGGACTTCGAATGAGCAGTTCTTC
len: 21; d_gene: TRBD2; abundance: NA; v_gene: TRBV4-3; j_gene: TRBJ2-1; CDR3aa: CASSQRPHAGVSGATYNEQFF; CDR3nt: TGCGCCAGCAGCCAACGCCCCCACGCGGGAGTGAGCGGGGCTACCTACAATGAGCAGTTCTTC
len: 11; d_gene: NA; abundance: few; v_gene: TRBV30; j_gene: TRBJ2-7; CDR3aa: CACTSSYEQYF; CDR3nt: TGTGCCTGCACTAGCTCCTACGAGCAGTACTTC
len: 17; d_gene: NA; abundance: few; v_gene: TRBV23-1; j_gene: TRBJ2-7; CDR3aa: CASSHLMGPRTFYEQYF; CDR3nt: TGCGCCAGCAGTCACTTAATGGGTCCGAGAACCTTCTACGAGCAGTACTTC
len: 12; d_gene: NA; abundance: many; v_gene: TRBV29-1; j_gene: TRBJ1-2; CDR3aa: CSVDRGARGYTF; CDR3nt: TGCAGCGTTGATCGGGGGGCGCGTGGCTACACCTTC
len: 14; d_gene: NA; abundance: NA; v_gene: TRBV2; j_gene: TRBJ2-1; CDR3aa: CASLPPASSNEQFF; CDR3nt: TGTGCCAGCTTGCCGCCGGCGTCGTCCAATGAGCAGTTCTTC
len: 12; d_gene: NA; abundance: NA; v_gene: TRBV7-9; j_gene: TRBJ1-3; CDR3aa: CAYGEDGNTIYF; CDR3nt: TGTGCCTACGGGGAGGATGGAAACACCATATATTTT
len: 15; d_gene: NA; abundance: NA; v_gene: TRBV5-6; j_gene: TRBJ1-5; CDR3aa: CASSFWGFSNQPQHF; CDR3nt: TGTGCCAGCAGCTTTTGGGGATTTAGCAATCAGCCCCAGCATTTT
len: 11; d_gene: TRBD2; abundance: NA; v_gene: TRBV20-1; j_gene: TRBJ2-7; CDR3aa: CSAPAGDEQYF; CDR3nt: TGCAGTGCTCCAGCGGGAGACGAGCAGTACTTC
len: 14; d_gene: NA; abundance: NA; v_gene: TRBV6-5; j_gene: TRBJ2-7; CDR3aa: CASSYLGHQYEQYF; CDR3nt: TGTGCCAGCAGTTACTTGGGACACCAATACGAGCAGTACTTC
len: 14; d_gene: NA; abundance: NA; v_gene: TRBV5-4; j_gene: TRBJ2-5; CDR3aa: CASSSRLLQETQYF; CDR3nt: TGTGCCAGCAGCTCCAGACTACTACAAGAGACCCAGTACTTC
len: 15; d_gene: NA; abundance: NA; v_gene: TRBV6-6; j_gene: TRBJ2-6; CDR3aa: CASSSPGPGANVLTF; CDR3nt: TGTGCCAGCAGCTCTCCAGGTCCAGGGGCCAACGTCCTGACTTTC
len: 14; d_gene: NA; abundance: many; v_gene: TRBV7-2; j_gene: TRBJ2-7; CDR3aa: CASSQDMGPYEQYF; CDR3nt: TGCGCCAGCAGCCAAGATATGGGACCCTACGAGCAGTACTTC
len: 13; d_gene: TRBD1; abundance: NA; v_gene: TRBV9; j_gene: TRBJ2-5; CDR3aa: CASSSGQAETQYF; CDR3nt: TGTGCCAGCAGCTCAGGACAGGCGGAGACCCAGTACTTC
len: 14; d_gene: NA; abundance: NA; v_gene: TRBV6-1; j_gene: TRBJ2-3; CDR3aa: CASQMGNPADTQYF; CDR3nt: TGTGCCAGCCAGATGGGAAATCCTGCGGATACGCAGTATTTT
len: 13; d_gene: NA; abundance: NA; v_gene: TRBV29-1; j_gene: TRBJ1-2; CDR3aa: CSVDGLGTDGYTF; CDR3nt: TGCAGCGTTGACGGGCTCGGCACGGATGGCTACACCTTC
len: 14; d_gene: NA; abundance: NA; v_gene: TRBV5-1; j_gene: TRBJ2-3; CDR3aa: CASSLNSGGDTQYF; CDR3nt: TGCGCCAGCAGCTTGAACTCTGGGGGAGATACGCAGTATTTT
len: 13; d_gene: NA; abundance: NA; v_gene: TRBV5-6; j_gene: TRBJ2-2; CDR3aa: CASSFSEAGELFF; CDR3nt: TGTGCCAGCAGCTTTTCCGAGGCCGGGGAGCTGTTTTTT
len: 11; d_gene: TRBD1; abundance: few; v_gene: TRBV30; j_gene: TRBJ2-6; CDR3aa: CAWGQVSVLTF; CDR3nt: TGTGCCTGGGGACAGGTATCGGTCCTGACTTTC
len: 17; d_gene: TRBD2; abundance: medium-sized; v_gene: TRBV29-1; j_gene: TRBJ2-1; CDR3aa: CSFSRTSGRSSSNEQFF; CDR3nt: TGCAGCTTCTCCCGGACTAGCGGGAGAAGTTCGTCAAATGAGCAGTTCTTC
len: 15; d_gene: TRBD2; abundance: medium-sized; v_gene: TRBV19; j_gene: TRBJ2-1; CDR3aa: CASSALAGVDNEQFF; CDR3nt: TGTGCCAGTAGCGCACTAGCGGGGGTGGACAATGAGCAGTTCTTC
len: 15; d_gene: NA; abundance: NA; v_gene: TRBV2; j_gene: TRBJ1-6; CDR3aa: CASSDAGRINSPLHF; CDR3nt: TGTGCCAGCAGTGACGCCGGACGGATTAATTCACCCCTCCACTTT
len: 18; d_gene: TRBD2; abundance: few; v_gene: TRBV7-2; j_gene: TRBJ2-3; CDR3aa: CASSLDRGGDSRGDTQYF; CDR3nt: TGTGCCAGCAGCTTAGATCGCGGGGGGGACTCGCGTGGAGATACGCAGTATTTT
len: 13; d_gene: TRBD1; abundance: few; v_gene: TRBV29-1; j_gene: TRBJ1-4; CDR3aa: CSVEGQGREKLFF; CDR3nt: TGCAGCGTTGAGGGACAGGGCCGCGAAAAACTGTTTTTT
len: 14; d_gene: TRBD2; abundance: NA; v_gene: TRBV5-1; j_gene: TRBJ2-7; CDR3aa: CASSFSGAPYEQYF; CDR3nt: TGCGCCAGCAGCTTTAGCGGGGCGCCCTACGAGCAGTACTTC
len: 14; d_gene: TRBD2; abundance: NA; v_gene: TRBV4-3; j_gene: TRBJ2-5; CDR3aa: CASSQEGGRETQYF; CDR3nt: TGCGCCAGCAGCCAAGAGGGCGGGAGAGAGACCCAGTACTTC
len: 16; d_gene: TRBD2; abundance: NA; v_gene: TRBV28; j_gene: TRBJ2-5; CDR3aa: CASSFPGSGRLETQYF; CDR3nt: TGTGCCAGCAGTTTCCCGGGTAGCGGGAGGTTAGAGACCCAGTACTTC
len: 14; d_gene: NA; abundance: few; v_gene: TRBV7-2; j_gene: TRBJ2-3; CDR3aa: CASRLPGGTDTQYF; CDR3nt: TGTGCCAGCAGGCTCCCGGGTGGAACAGATACGCAGTATTTT
len: 14; d_gene: NA; abundance: NA; v_gene: TRBV5-1; j_gene: TRBJ2-3; CDR3aa: CASSFTDITDTQYF; CDR3nt: TGCGCCAGCAGCTTTACCGACATCACAGATACGCAGTATTTT
len: 15; d_gene: TRBD1; abundance: NA; v_gene: TRBV9; j_gene: TRBJ2-3; CDR3aa: CASSIQGATADTQYF; CDR3nt: TGTGCCAGCAGCATACAGGGGGCAACGGCAGATACGCAGTATTTT